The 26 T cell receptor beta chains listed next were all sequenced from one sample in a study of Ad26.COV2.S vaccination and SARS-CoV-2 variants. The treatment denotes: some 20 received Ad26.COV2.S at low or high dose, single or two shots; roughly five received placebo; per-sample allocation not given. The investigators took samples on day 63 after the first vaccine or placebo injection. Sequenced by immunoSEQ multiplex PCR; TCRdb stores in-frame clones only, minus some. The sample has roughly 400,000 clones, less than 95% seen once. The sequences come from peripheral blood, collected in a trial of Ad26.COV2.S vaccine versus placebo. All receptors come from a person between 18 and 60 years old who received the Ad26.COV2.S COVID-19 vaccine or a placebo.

In DNA form, the CDR3 reads TGTGCCAGCGGACTGGCGGGGTCCACAGATACGCAGTATTTT. It yields the protein CASGLAGSTDTQYF. The chain uses TRBV7-2 and TRBJ2-3; D is perhaps TRBD2 (6 bases). The CDR3 loop spans 14 amino acids. Germline values: CDR1 SGHTA, CDR2 FQGNSA. V lost 8 bases and J 2 bases, leaving 14 bases between the germline ends.

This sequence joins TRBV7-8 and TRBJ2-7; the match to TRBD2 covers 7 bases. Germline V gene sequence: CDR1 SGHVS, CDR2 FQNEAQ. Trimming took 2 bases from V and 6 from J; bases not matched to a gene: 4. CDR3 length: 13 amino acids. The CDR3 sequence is CASSLLGGSEQYF. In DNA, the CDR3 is TGTGCCAGCAGCTTATTGGGAGGGTCCGAGCAGTACTTC.

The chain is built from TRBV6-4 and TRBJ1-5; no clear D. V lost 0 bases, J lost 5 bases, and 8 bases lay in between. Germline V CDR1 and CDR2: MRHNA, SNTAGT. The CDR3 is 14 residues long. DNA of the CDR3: TGTGCCAGCAGTGACTCGGTCAGGCATCAGCCCCAGCATTTT. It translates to CASSDSVRHQPQHF.

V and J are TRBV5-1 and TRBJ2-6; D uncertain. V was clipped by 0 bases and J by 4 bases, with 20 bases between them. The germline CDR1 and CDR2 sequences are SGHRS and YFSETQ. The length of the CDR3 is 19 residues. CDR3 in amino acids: CASSLAKVEVLPGANVLTF. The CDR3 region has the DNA TGCGCCAGCAGCTTGGCCAAGGTCGAGGTTTTGCCAGGGGCCAACGTCCTGACTTTC.

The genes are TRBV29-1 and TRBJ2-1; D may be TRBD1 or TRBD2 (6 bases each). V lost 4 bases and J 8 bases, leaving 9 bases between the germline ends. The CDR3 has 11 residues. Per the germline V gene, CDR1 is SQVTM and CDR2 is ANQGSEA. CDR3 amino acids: CSVGGGHEQFF. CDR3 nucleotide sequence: TGCAGCGTTGGTGGGGGGCATGAGCAGTTCTTC.

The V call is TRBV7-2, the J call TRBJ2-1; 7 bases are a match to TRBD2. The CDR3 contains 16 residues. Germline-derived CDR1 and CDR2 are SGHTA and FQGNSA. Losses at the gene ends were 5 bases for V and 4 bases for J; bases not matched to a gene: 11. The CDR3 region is CASSKYGGSLYNEQFF. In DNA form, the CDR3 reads TGTGCCAGCAGCAAGTATGGCGGGAGCCTATACAATGAGCAGTTCTTC.

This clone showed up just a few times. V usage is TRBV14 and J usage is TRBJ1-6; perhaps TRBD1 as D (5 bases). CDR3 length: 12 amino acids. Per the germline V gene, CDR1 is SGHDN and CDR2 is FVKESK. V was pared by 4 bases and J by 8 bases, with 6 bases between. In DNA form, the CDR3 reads TGTGCCAGCAGCCGGGGGGATTCACCCCTCCACTTT. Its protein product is CASSRGDSPLHF.

The CDR3 DNA is TGTGCCAGCAGCCCCTCCGGGACCTACAACAATGAGCAGTTCTTC. Translated: CASSPSGTYNNEQFF. The rearrangement uses TRBV7-2 and TRBJ2-1; TRBD1 or TRBD2 may be the D gene (5 bases each). The CDR3 length is 15 residues. The germline gives CDR1 SGHTA, CDR2 FQGNSA. V dropped 5 bases and J dropped 5 bases, with 16 bases sitting between them.

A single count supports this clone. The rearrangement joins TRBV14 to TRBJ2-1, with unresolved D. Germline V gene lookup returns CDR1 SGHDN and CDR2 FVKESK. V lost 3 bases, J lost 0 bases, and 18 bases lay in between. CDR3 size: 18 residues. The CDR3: CASSHPDRSANSYNEQFF. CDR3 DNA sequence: TGTGCCAGCAGCCATCCAGACCGTTCGGCCAACTCCTACAATGAGCAGTTCTTC.

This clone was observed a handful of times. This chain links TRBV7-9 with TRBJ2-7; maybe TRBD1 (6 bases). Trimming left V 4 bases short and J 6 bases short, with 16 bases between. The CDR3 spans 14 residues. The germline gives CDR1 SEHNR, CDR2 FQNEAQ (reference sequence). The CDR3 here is CASSSQGILGEQYF. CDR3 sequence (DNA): TGTGCCAGCAGCTCCCAGGGGATCTTAGGCGAGCAGTACTTC.

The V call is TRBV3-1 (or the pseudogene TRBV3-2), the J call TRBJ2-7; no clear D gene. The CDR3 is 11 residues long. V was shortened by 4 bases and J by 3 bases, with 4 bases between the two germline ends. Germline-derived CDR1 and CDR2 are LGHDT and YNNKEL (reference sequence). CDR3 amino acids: CASSLHYEQYF. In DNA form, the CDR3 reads TGTGCCAGCAGCCTGCACTACGAGCAGTACTTC.

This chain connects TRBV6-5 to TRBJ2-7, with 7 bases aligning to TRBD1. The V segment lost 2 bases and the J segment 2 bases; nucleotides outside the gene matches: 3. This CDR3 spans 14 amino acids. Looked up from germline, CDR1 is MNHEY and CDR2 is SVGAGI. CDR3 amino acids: CASSYGTETYEQYF. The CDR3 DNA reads TGTGCCAGCAGTTACGGGACAGAGACCTACGAGCAGTACTTC.

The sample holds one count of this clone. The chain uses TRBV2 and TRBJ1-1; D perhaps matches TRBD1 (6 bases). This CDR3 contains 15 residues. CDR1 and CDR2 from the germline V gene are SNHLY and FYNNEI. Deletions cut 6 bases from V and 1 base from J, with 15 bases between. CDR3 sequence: CASSLKGGRNTEAFF. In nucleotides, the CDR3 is TGTGCCAGCAGCCTAAAGGGGGGTAGGAACACTGAAGCTTTCTTT.

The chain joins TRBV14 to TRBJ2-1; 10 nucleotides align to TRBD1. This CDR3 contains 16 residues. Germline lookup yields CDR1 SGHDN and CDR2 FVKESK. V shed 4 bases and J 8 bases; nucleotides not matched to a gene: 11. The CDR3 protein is CASSPRTDRGLYEQFF. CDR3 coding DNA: TGTGCCAGCAGCCCCAGGACGGACAGGGGGTTGTATGAGCAGTTCTTC.

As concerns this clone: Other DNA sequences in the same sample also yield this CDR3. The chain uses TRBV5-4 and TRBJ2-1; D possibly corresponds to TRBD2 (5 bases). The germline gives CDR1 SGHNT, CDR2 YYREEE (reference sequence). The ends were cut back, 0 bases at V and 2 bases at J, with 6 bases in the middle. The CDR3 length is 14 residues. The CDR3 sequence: CASSLAGTYNEQFF. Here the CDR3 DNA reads TGTGCCAGCAGCTTGGCCGGGACCTACAATGAGCAGTTCTTC.

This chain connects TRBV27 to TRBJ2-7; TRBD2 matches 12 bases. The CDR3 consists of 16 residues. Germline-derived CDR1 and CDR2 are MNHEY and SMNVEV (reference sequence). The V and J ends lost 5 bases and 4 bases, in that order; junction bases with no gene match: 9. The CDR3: CASSPGLAGLSYEQYF. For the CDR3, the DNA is TGTGCCAGCAGTCCCGGACTAGCGGGACTCTCTTACGAGCAGTACTTC.

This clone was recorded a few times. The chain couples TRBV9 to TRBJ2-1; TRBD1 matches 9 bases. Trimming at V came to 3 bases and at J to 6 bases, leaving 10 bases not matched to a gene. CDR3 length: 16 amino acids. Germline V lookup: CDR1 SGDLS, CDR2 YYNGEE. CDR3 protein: CASSAVSGQGSNEQFF. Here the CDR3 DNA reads TGTGCCAGCAGCGCCGTATCGGGACAGGGTAGCAATGAGCAGTTCTTC.

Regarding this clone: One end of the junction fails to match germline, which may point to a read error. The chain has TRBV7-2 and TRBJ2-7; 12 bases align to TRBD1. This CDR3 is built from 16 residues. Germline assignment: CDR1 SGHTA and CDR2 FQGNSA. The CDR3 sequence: CASSVAPGQGAREQYF. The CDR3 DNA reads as TGTGCCAGCAGCGTAGCTCCGGGACAGGGGGCGCGGGAGCAGTACTTC.

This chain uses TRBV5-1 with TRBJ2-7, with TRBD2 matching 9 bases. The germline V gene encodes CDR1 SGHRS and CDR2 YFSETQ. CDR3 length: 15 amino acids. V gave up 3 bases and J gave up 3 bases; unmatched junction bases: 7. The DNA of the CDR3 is TGCGCCAGCAGCTCCGGGACTAGCTTCGGCTACGAGCAGTACTTC. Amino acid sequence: CASSSGTSFGYEQYF.

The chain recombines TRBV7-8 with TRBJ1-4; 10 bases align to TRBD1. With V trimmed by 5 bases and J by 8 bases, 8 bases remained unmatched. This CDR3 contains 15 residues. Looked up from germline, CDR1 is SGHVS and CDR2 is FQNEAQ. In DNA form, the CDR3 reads TGTGCCAGCAGCCCCGGACAGGGGGAGATGGAAAAACTGTTTTTT. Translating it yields CASSPGQGEMEKLFF.

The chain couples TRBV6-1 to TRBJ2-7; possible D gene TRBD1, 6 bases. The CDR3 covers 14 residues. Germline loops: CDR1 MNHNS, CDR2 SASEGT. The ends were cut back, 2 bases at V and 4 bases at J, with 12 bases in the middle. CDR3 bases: TGTGCCAGCAGTGAAAATGGGCAGGGGTACGAGCAGTACTTC. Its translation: CASSENGQGYEQYF.

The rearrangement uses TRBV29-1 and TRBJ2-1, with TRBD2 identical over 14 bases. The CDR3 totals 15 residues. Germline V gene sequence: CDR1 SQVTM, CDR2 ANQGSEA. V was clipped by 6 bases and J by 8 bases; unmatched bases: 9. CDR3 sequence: CSVPGLAGVVYEQFF. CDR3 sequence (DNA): TGCAGCGTACCGGGACTAGCGGGAGTAGTATATGAGCAGTTCTTC.

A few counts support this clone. The chain's CDR3 is CASSRHDTQETQYF. CDR3 DNA: TGTGCCAGCAGCCGTCATGACACTCAAGAGACCCAGTACTTC. The chain combines TRBV3-1 (or the pseudogene TRBV3-2) with TRBJ2-5; no clear D. Germline-derived CDR1 and CDR2 are LGHDT and YNNKEL (reference sequence). The CDR3 loop spans 14 amino acids. V lost 4 bases and J 2 bases, leaving 11 bases between the germline ends.

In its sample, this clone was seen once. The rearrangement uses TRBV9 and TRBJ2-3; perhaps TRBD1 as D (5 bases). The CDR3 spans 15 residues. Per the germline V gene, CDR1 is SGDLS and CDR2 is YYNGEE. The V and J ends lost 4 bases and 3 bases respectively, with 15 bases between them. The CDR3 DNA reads TGTGCCAGCAGCATAGACACCACAGGTACAGATACGCAGTATTTT. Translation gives CASSIDTTGTDTQYF.

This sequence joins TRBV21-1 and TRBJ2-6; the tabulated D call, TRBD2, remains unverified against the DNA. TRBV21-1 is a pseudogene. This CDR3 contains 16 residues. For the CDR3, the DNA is TGTGCCAGCAGCCTTCATGGAGGGGCTGGGGCCAACGTCCTGACTTTC. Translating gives CASSLHGGAGANVLTF.

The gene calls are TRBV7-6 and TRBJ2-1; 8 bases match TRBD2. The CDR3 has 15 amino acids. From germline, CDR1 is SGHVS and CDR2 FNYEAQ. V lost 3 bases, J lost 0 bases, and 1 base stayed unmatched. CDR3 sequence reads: CASSFLAGSYNEQFF. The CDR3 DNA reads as TGTGCCAGCAGCTTCCTAGCGGGCTCCTACAATGAGCAGTTCTTC. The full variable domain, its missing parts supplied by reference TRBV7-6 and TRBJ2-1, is GAGVSQSPRYKVTKRGQDVALRCDPISGHVSLYWYRQALGQGPEFLTYFNYEAQQDKSGLPNDRFSAERPEGSISTLTIQRTEQRDSAMYRCASSFLAGSYNEQFFGPGTRLTVL.